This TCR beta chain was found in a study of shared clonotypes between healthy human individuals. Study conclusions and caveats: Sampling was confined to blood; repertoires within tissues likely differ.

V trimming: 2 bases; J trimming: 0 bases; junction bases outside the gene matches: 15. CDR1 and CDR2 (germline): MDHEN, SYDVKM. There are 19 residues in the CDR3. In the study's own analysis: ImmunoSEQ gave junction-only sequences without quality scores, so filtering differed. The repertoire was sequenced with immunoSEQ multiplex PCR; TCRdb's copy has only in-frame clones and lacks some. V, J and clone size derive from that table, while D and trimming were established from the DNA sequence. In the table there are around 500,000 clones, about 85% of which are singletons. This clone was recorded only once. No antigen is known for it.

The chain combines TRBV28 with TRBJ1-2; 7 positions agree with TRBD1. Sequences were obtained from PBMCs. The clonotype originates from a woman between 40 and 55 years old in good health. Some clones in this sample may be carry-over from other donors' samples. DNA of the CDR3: TGTGCCAGCAGTTTAGAGTCGTCCGGGACAGAATTTTCTAACTATGGCTACACCTTC. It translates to CASSLESSGTEFSNYGYTF.